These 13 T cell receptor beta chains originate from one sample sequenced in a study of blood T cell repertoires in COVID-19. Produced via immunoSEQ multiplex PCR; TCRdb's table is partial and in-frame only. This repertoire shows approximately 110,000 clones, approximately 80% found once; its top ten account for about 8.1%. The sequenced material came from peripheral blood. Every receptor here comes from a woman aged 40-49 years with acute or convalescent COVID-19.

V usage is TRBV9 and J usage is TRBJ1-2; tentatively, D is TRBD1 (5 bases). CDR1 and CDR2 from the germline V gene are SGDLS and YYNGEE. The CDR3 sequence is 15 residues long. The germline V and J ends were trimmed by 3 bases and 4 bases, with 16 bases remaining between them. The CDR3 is CASSAPDRRGYGYTF. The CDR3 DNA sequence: TGTGCCAGCAGCGCACCAGACCGGAGGGGCTATGGCTACACCTTC.

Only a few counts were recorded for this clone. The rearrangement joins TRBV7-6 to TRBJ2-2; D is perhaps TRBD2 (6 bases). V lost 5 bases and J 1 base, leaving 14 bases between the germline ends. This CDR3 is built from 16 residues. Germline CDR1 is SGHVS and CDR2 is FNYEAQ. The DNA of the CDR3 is TGTGCCAGCAGCCGAACCGCCGGGGGGAACACCGGGGAGCTGTTTTTT. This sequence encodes CASSRTAGGNTGELFF.

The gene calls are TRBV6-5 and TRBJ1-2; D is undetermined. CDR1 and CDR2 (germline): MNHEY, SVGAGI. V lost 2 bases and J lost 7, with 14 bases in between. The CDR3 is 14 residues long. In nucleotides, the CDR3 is TGTGCCAGCAGTTACGGCGACTTAAGGAGTGGCTACACCTTC. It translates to CASSYGDLRSGYTF.

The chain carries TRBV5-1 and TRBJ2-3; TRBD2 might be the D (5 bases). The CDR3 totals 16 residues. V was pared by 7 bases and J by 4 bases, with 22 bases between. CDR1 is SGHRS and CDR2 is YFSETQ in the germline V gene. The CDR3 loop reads CASGRRANQVADTQYF. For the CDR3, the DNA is TGCGCCAGCGGCCGGCGGGCCAACCAGGTTGCAGATACGCAGTATTTT.

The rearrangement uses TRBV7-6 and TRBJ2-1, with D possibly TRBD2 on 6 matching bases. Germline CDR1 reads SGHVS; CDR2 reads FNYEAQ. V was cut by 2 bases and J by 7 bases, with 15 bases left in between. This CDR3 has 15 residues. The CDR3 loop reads CASSLSGLGPNEQFF. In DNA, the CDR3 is TGTGCCAGCAGCTTAAGCGGGCTAGGTCCGAATGAGCAGTTCTTC.

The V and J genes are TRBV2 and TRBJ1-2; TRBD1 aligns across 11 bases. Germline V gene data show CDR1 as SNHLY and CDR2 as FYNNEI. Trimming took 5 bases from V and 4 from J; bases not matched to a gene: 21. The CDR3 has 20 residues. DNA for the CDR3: TGTGCCAGCAGTCGAGGCTATTTCGGGACAGGGGGGAGCTATACCTATGGCTACACCTTC. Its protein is CASSRGYFGTGGSYTYGYTF. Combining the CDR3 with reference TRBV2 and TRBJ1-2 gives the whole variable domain EPEVTQTPSHQVTQMGQEVILRCVPISNHLYFYWYRQILGQKVEFLVSFYNNEISEKSEIFDDQFSVERPDGSNFTLKIRSTKLEDSAMYFCASSRGYFGTGGSYTYGYTFGSGTRLTVV.

For the CDR3, the DNA is TGTGCCAGCTCACCGGACAGGAACGGAAAACTGTTTTTT. This encodes CASSPDRNGKLFF. J is TRBJ1-4 and V is TRBV18, with 7 bases fitting TRBD1. With 3 bases clipped from V and 10 bases from J, the junction kept 5 bases outside the gene matches. The length of the CDR3 is 13 residues. The V gene's germline CDR1 is KGHSH and CDR2 LQKENI.

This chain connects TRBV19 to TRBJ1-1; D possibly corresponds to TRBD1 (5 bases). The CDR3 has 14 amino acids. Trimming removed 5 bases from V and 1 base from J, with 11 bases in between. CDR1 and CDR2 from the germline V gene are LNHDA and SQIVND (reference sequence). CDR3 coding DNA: TGTGCCAGTAGTTGGGGCGGCCGGAACACTGAAGCTTTCTTT. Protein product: CASSWGGRNTEAFF.

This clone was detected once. The CDR3 sequence: CAWSTGQGGYGYTF. The CDR3 DNA reads as TGTGCCTGGAGTACCGGACAGGGGGGATATGGCTACACCTTC. V usage is TRBV30 and J usage is TRBJ1-2; TRBD1 agrees at 10 bases. Trimming removed 2 bases from V and 5 bases from J; junction bases left unmatched: 5. CDR1 GTSNPN and CDR2 SVGIG come from the germline V gene (reference sequence). This CDR3 contains 14 residues.

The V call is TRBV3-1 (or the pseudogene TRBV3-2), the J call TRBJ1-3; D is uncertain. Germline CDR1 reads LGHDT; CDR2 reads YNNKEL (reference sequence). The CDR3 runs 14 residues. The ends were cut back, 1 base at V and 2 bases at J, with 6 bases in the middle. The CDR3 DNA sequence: TGTGCCAGCAGCCAAGGGGCTGCTGGAAACACCATATATTTT. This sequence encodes CASSQGAAGNTIYF.

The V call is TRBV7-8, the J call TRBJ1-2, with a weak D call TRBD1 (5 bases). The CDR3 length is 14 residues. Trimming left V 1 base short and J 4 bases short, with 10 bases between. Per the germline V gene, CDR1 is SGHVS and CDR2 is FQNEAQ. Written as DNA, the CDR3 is TGTGCCAGCAGCTTAGTAGGGGCGAGCTATGGCTACACCTTC. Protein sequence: CASSLVGASYGYTF.

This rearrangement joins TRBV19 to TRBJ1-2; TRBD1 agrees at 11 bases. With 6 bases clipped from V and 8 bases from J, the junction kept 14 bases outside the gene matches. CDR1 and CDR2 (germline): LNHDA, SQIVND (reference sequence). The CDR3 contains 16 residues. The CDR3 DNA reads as TGTGCCAGTAGCACCGGGACAGGGGGTCCCCCTGAAGGCTACACCTTC. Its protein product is CASSTGTGGPPEGYTF.

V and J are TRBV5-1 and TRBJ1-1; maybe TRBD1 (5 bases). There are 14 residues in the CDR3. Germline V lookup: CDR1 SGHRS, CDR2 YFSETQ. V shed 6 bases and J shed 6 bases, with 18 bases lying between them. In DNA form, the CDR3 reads TGCGCCAGCACCCCTGGAGGGACCAACTCTGAAGCTTTCTTT. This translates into CASTPGGTNSEAFF.